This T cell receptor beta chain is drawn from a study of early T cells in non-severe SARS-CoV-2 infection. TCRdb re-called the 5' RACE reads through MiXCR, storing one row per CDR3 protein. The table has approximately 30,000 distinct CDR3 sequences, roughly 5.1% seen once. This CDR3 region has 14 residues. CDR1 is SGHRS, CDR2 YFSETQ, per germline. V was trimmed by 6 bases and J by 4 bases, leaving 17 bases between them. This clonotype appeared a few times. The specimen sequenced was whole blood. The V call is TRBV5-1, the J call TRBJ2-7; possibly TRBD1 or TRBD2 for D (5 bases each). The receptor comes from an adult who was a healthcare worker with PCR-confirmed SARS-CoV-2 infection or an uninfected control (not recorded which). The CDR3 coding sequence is TGCGCCAGCATGTCCGGGACGGGGTCGTACGAGCAGTACTTC. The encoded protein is CASMSGTGSYEQYF.